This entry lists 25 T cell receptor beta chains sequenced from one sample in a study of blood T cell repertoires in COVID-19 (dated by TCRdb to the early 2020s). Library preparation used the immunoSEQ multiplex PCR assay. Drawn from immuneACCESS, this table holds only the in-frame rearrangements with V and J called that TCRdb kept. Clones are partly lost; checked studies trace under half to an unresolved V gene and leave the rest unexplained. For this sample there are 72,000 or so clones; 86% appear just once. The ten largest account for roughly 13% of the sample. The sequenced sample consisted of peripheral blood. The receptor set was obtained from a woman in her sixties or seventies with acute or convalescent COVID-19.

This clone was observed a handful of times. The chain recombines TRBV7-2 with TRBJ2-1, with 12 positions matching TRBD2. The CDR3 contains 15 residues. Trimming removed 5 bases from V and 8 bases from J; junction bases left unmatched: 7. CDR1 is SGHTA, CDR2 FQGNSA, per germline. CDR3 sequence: CASSPASGGVDEQFF. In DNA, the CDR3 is TGTGCCAGCAGCCCGGCTAGCGGGGGGGTTGATGAGCAGTTCTTC.

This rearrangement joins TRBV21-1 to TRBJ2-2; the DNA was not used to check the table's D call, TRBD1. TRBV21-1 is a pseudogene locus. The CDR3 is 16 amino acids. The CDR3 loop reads CARLQGALSNTGELFF. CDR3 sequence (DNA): TGTGCCAGATTACAGGGGGCGCTTTCGAACACCGGGGAGCTGTTTTTT.

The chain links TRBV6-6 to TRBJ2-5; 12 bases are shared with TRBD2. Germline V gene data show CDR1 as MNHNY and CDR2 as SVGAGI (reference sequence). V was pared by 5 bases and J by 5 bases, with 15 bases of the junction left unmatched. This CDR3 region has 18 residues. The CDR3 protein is CASSLGTSGSGGQETQYF. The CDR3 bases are TGTGCCAGCAGTCTCGGGACTAGCGGGTCCGGGGGTCAGGAGACCCAGTACTTC.

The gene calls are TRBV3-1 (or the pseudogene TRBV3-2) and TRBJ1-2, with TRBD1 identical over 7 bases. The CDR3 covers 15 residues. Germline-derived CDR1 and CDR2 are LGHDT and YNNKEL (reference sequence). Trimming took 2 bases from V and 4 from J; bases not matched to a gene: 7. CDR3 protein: CASSQRGRGSYGYTF. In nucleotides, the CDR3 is TGTGCCAGCAGCCAAAGGGGGCGGGGTTCCTATGGCTACACCTTC.

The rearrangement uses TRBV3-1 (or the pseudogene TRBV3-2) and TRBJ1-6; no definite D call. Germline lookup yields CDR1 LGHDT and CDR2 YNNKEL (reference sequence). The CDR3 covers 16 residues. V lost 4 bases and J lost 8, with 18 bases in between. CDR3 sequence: CASSLGWRSFDSPLHF. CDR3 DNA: TGTGCCAGCAGCCTAGGCTGGCGGAGCTTTGATTCACCCCTCCACTTT.

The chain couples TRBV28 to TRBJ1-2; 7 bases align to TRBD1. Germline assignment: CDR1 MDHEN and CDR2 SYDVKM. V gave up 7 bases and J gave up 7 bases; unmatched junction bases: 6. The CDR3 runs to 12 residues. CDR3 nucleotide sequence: TGTGCCAGCACCTCAGGGGGTGCTGGCTACACCTTC. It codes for CASTSGGAGYTF.

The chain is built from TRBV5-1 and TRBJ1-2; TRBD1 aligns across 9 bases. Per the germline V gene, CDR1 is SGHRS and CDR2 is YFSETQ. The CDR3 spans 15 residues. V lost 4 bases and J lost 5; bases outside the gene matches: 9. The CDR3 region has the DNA TGCGCCAGCAGCCCAACGGGACAGGGTCGGTATGGCTACACCTTC. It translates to CASSPTGQGRYGYTF.

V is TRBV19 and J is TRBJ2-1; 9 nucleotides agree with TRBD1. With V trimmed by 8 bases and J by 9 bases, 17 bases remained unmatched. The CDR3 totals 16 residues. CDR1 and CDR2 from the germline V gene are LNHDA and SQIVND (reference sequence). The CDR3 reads CASGSKTGGNMGEQFF. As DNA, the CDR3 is TGTGCCAGTGGGAGCAAGACAGGGGGGAATATGGGTGAGCAGTTCTTC.

CDR3: CASSQETGVQPQHF. The CDR3 coding sequence is TGCGCCAGCAGCCAGGAGACAGGGGTACAGCCCCAGCATTTT. This sequence joins TRBV4-1 and TRBJ1-5, with 8 bases identical to TRBD1. CDR3 length: 14 residues. V lost 3 bases and J lost 7; bases outside the gene matches: 5. Germline loops: CDR1 MGHRA, CDR2 YSYEKL.

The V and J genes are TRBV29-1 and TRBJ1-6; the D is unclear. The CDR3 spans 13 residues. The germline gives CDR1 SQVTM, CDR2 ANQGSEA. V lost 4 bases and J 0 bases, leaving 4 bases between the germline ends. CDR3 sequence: CSVGVSYNSPLHF. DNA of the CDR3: TGCAGCGTTGGCGTCTCCTATAATTCACCCCTCCACTTT.

CDR3 DNA: TGTGCCAGCAGCCCGCACAGGGGTGGTTGGGATGAGCAGTTCTTC. As protein: CASSPHRGGWDEQFF. V gene TRBV14 combines with J gene TRBJ2-1; 7 bases line up with TRBD1. The CDR3 contains 15 residues. CDR1 and CDR2 (germline): SGHDN, FVKESK. The V gene end was trimmed by 4 bases and the J gene end by 8 bases; junction bases not matched to a gene: 11.

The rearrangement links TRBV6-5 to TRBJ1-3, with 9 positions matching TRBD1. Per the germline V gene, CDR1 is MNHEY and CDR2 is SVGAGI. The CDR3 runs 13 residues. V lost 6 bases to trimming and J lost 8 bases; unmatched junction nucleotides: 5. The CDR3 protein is CASSARQGDTIYF. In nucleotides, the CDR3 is TGTGCCAGCAGCGCGAGACAGGGGGACACCATATATTTT.

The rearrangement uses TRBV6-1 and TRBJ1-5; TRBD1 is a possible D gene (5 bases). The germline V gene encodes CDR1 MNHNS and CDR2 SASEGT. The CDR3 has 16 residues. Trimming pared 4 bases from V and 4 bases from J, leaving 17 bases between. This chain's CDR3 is CASSAPGRVRNQPQHF. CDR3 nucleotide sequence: TGTGCCAGCAGTGCCCCGGGCAGGGTAAGGAATCAGCCCCAGCATTTT.

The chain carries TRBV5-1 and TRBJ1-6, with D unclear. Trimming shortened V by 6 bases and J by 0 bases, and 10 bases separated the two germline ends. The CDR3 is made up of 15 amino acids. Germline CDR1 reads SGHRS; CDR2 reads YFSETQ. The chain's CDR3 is CASKFTSSYNSPLHF. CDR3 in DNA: TGCGCCAGCAAATTTACCAGCTCCTATAATTCACCCCTCCACTTT.

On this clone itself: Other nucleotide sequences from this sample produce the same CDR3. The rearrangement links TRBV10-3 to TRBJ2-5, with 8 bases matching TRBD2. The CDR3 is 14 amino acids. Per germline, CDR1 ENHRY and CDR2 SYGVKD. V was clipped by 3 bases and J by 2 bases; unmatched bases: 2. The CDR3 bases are TGTGCCATCAGTGACGGCGGGGGGCAAGAGACCCAGTACTTC. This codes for CAISDGGGQETQYF.

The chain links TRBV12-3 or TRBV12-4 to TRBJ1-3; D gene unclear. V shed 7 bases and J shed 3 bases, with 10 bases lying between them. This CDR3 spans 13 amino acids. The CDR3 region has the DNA TGTGCCAGCACCCCCTCGTTTGGAAACACCATATATTTT. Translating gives CASTPSFGNTIYF.

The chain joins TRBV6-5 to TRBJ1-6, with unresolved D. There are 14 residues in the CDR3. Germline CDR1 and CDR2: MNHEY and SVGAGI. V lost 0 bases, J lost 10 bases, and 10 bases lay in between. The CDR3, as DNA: TGTGCCAGCAGTTACTCGATTGTCAGGTCACCCCTCCACTTT. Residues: CASSYSIVRSPLHF.

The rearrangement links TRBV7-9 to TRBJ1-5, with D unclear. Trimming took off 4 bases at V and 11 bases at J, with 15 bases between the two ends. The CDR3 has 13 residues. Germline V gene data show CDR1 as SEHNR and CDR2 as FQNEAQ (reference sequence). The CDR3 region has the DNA TGTGCCAGCAGCTGGACTGATAGTGGGGCCCAGCATTTT. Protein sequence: CASSWTDSGAQHF.

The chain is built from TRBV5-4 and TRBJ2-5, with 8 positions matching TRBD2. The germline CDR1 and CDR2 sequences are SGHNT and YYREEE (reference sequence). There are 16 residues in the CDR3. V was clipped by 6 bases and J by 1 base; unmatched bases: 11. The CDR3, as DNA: TGTGCCAGCACCGCTAAGCGCGGGGGGCCCCAAGAGACCCAGTACTTC. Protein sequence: CASTAKRGGPQETQYF.

CDR3 in amino acids: CASTTQGAGANVLTF. CDR3 DNA sequence: TGTGCCAGCACCACGCAGGGTGCTGGGGCCAACGTCCTGACTTTC. This chain joins TRBV27 and TRBJ2-6, with D perhaps matching TRBD1 (5 bases). This CDR3 region has 15 residues. V lost 7 bases and J lost 2, with 12 bases in between. The germline V gene encodes CDR1 MNHEY and CDR2 SMNVEV (reference sequence). Drawing the rest from reference TRBV27 and TRBJ2-6, the complete variable domain is EAQVTQNPRYLITVTGKKLTVTCSQNMNHEYMSWYRQDPGLGLRQIYYSMNVEVTDKGDVPEGYKVSRKEKRNFPLILESPSPNQTSLYFCASTTQGAGANVLTFGAGSRLTVL.

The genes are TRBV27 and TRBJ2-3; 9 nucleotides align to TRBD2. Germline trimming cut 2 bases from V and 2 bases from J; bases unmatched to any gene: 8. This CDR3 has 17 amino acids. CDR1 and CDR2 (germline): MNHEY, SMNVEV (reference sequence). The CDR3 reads CASSLRRLAGLTDTQYF. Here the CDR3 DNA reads TGTGCCAGCAGTTTACGGCGCCTAGCGGGGCTCACAGATACGCAGTATTTT.

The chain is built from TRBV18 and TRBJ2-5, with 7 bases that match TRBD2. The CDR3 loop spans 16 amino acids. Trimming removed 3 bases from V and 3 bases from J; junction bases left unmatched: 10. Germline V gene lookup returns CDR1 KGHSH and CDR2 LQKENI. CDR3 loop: CASSPATSLWEETQYF. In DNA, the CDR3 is TGTGCCAGCTCACCCGCGACTAGCTTGTGGGAAGAGACCCAGTACTTC.

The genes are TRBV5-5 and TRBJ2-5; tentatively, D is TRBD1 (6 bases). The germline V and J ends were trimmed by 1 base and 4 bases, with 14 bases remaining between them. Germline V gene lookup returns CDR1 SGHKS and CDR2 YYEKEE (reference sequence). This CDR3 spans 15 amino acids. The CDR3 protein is CASSLQGQYVETQYF. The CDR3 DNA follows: TGTGCCAGCAGCTTGCAAGGACAGTATGTAGAGACCCAGTACTTC.

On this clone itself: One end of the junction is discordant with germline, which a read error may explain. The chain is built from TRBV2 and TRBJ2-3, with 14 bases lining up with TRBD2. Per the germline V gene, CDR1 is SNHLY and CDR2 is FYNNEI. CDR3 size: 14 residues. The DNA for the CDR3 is TGTGTCAGCAGTTGGACTAGCGGGGGGGATACGCAGTATTTT. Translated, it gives CVSSWTSGGDTQYF. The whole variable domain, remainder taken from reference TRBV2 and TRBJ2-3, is EPEVTQTPSHQVTQMGQEVILRCVPISNHLYFYWYRQILGQKVEFLVSFYNNEISEKSEIFDDQFSVERPDGSNFTLKIRSTKLEDSAMYFCVSSWTSGGDTQYFGPGTRLTVL.

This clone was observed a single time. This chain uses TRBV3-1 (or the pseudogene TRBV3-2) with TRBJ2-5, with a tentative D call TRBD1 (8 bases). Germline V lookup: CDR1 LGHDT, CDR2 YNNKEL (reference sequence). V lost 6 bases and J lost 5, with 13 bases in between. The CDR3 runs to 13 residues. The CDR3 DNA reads TGTGCCAGCAGGACAGGGGAGGGGGAGACCCAGTACTTC. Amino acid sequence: CASRTGEGETQYF.